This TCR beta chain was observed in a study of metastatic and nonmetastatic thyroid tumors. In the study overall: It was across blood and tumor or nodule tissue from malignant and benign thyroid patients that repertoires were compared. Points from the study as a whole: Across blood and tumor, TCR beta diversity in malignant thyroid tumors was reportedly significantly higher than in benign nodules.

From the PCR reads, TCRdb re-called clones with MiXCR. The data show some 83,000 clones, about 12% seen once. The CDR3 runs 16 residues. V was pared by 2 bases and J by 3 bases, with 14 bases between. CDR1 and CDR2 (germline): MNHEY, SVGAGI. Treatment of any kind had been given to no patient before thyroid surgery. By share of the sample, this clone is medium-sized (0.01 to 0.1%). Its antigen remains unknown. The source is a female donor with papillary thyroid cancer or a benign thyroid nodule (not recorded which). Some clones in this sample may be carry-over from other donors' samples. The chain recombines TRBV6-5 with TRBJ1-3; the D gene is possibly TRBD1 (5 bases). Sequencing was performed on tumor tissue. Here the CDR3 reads CASSYRRPGGGNTIYF. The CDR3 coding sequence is TGTGCCAGCAGTTACAGGAGACCTGGGGGTGGAAACACCATATATTTT.